The 20 T cell receptor beta chains reported below all come from one sample, sequenced in a study of tumor-infiltrating lymphocytes in primary liver carcinoma. Priming with a constant-region primer yielded TCR beta cDNA from roughly 0.45 ug total RNA. What produced the TCR beta libraries was three nested multiplex PCR rounds using slightly modified ARM-PCR. Running ten to eleven cycles apiece, the first two PCR rounds relied on TRBV1-TRBV30 forward primers together with a C-beta reverse primer. TCRdb called the multiplex PCR reads again in MiXCR, with one record for every CDR3 protein. The repertoire consists of around 37,000 distinct CDR3 sequences, with more than 70% occurring once and the leading ten covering about 35%. Between roughly 18 and 30 mg of unsorted bulk tissue served as the source from which RNA and DNA were co-extracted. Sample: tumor-adjacent normal liver tissue. The receptors here all came from a man between 40 and 49 years old with primary liver carcinoma and hepatitis B virus infection.

Note on this clonotype: The junction shows a germline mismatch at one end, possibly a read error. This chain connects TRBV30 to TRBJ2-1; D perhaps matches TRBD2 (5 bases). The CDR3 covers 13 residues. Germline V CDR1 and CDR2: GTSNPN, SVGIG (reference sequence). The CDR3, as DNA: TGTACCTGGAGCCCCAGCGGCAATAATGAGCAGTTCTTC. Amino acid sequence: CTWSPSGNNEQFF. The variable domain in full, completed from reference TRBV30 and TRBJ2-1, reads SQTIHQWPATLVQPVGSPLSLECTVEGTSNPNLYWYRQAAGRGLQLLFYSVGIGQISSEVPQNLSASRPQDRQFILSSKKLLLSDSGFYLCTWSPSGNNEQFFGPGTRLTVL.

The chain combines TRBV5-8 with TRBJ2-7; D uncertain. The germline V gene has CDR1 SGHTS and CDR2 YDEGEE. The CDR3 is made up of 13 amino acids. V shed 4 bases and J shed 5 bases, with 13 bases lying between them. CDR3 sequence (DNA): TGTGCCAGCAGCGTGGTAAGCAGCCACGAGCAGTACTTC. Its translation: CASSVVSSHEQYF.

A word on this clonotype: This likely comes from a read error, as the CDR3 has no conserved phenylalanine or tryptophan at its end. J is TRBJ2-2 and V is TRBV30; perhaps D is TRBD1 or TRBD2 (5 bases each). The CDR3 covers 14 residues. Germline CDR1 reads GTSNPN; CDR2 reads SVGIG (reference sequence). The CDR3 DNA sequence: TGTGCCTGGAGTACAGGTGATTTCACCGGGGAACTGTTTACT. This encodes CAWSTGDFTGELFT.

On this clonotype itself: One end of the junction does not line up with germline, which may come from a read error. J is TRBJ2-1 and V is TRBV12-3 or TRBV12-4; maybe TRBD1 (6 bases). The CDR3 consists of 15 residues. CDR3 sequence: CASSLWGHLLNEQFF. CDR3 nucleotides: TGTGCCAGTAGTTTATGGGGGCACCTGCTCAATGAGCAGTTCTTC.

This clonotype was seen at least ten times. This chain uses TRBV2 with TRBJ1-1, with D unclear. Germline V gene sequence: CDR1 SNHLY, CDR2 FYNNEI. Trimming stripped 7 bases from V and 8 bases from J, with 11 bases between. This CDR3 comprises 11 residues. The CDR3 region is CASTNRAEAFF. The CDR3 DNA is TGTGCCAGCACCAACCGGGCAGAAGCTTTCTTT.

About this clonotype itself: An end of the junction differs from the germline gene, which may be a read error. This chain joins TRBV10-3 and TRBJ1-1; D remains ambiguous. CDR3 length: 14 residues. The germline CDR1 and CDR2 sequences are ENHRY and SYGVKD. The CDR3 DNA reads as TGTGTCATCCGAGGTGGAGGAGTGAACACTGAAGCTTTCTTT. Residues: CVIRGGGVNTEAFF.

Notes on this clonotype: At one of its ends the junction is not consistent with the germline gene, which may arise from a read error. V usage is TRBV6-6 and J usage is TRBJ2-1, with 12 bases aligning to TRBD2. The CDR3 is 17 amino acids. The germline gives CDR1 MNHNY, CDR2 SVGAGI (reference sequence). In nucleotides, the CDR3 is TGTACCAGCAGTCCCTGGACTAGCGGGGTCTCCTACTATGAGCAGTTCTTC. This encodes CTSSPWTSGVSYYEQFF.

As to this clonotype: Mismatch with germline at one junction end may stem from a read error. V and J are TRBV7-9 and TRBJ2-1; unclear D gene. The CDR3 has 15 residues. Germline lookup yields CDR1 SEHNR and CDR2 FQNEAQ (reference sequence). The CDR3 is CGSSDNLSENNEQFF. CDR3 DNA sequence: TGTGGCAGCAGTGACAATTTATCCGAAAACAATGAGCAGTTCTTT. Full variable domain (missing parts from reference TRBV7-9 and TRBJ2-1): DTGVSQNPRHKITKRGQNVTFRCDPISEHNRLYWYRQTLGQGPEFLTYFQNEAQLEKSRLLSDRFSAERPKGSFSTLEIQRTEQGDSAMYLCGSSDNLSENNEQFFGPGTRLTVL.

The rearrangement joins TRBV6-4 to TRBJ2-2; no definite D call. Deletions cut 2 bases from V and 3 bases from J, with 10 bases between. In germline, CDR1 is MRHNA, CDR2 SNTAGT. CDR3 length: 15 residues. The CDR3 is CASSDRLKDTGELFF. The CDR3, as DNA: TGTGCCAGCAGTGACCGATTGAAGGACACCGGGGAGCTGTTTTTT.

This clonotype was seen more than once but under ten times. A read error may be the cause here, since a much bigger clone is one base away. The final CDR3 position lacks the conserved phenylalanine or tryptophan, pointing to a likely read error. The chain uses TRBV28 and TRBJ1-1; no clear D. CDR3 size: 13 residues. V lost 6 bases, J lost 7 bases, and 15 bases lay in between. Germline V gene lookup returns CDR1 MDHEN and CDR2 SYDVKM. CDR3 sequence: CASRPPGRDEAFC. In DNA, the CDR3 is TGTGCCAGCAGGCCCCCTGGACGTGATGAAGCTTTCTGT.

About this clonotype itself: A junction end diverges from the germline sequence, so it may reflect a read error. The V and J genes are TRBV14 and TRBJ2-7; D could derive from TRBD1 or TRBD2 (5 bases each). The V gene's germline CDR1 is SGHDN and CDR2 FVKESK. The CDR3 loop spans 13 amino acids. CDR3 residues: CASNQDILGERYF. The CDR3 DNA sequence: TGTGCCAGCAACCAAGATATATTGGGGGAGCGGTACTTC.

To note about this clonotype: The junction differs from germline at one of its ends, possibly a read error. The CDR3 loop is CANSTPGHGFNEQFF. The CDR3 nucleotides are TGTGCCAACAGCACACCGGGACATGGTTTCAATGAGCAGTTCTTC. The rearrangement uses TRBV11-2 and TRBJ2-1; a possible D gene is TRBD1 (6 bases). Germline CDR1 SGHAT, CDR2 FQNNGV. The CDR3 has 15 residues.

This clonotype appeared a few times. This chain joins TRBV28 and TRBJ2-3, with TRBD2 matching over 12 bases. V lost 7 bases to trimming and J lost 1 base; unmatched junction nucleotides: 9. The CDR3 length is 17 residues. CDR1 MDHEN and CDR2 SYDVKM come from the germline V gene. CDR3 sequence: CASTMASGRVGTDTQYF. CDR3 nucleotide sequence: TGTGCCAGCACTATGGCTAGCGGGAGGGTTGGCACAGATACGCAGTATTTT.

In the case of this clonotype: Being one base from a much bigger clone, this may be a read error. The V call is TRBV5-6, the J call TRBJ1-5; TRBD1 is a possible D gene (6 bases). Germline V CDR1 and CDR2: SGHDT, YYEEEE. This CDR3 is built from 15 residues. The CDR3 DNA reads as TGTGCCAACAGCTCTACTTGGGGGGGCGATCAGCCCCAGCATTTT. It is translated as CANSSTWGGDQPQHF. Full variable domain (remainder filled in from reference TRBV5-6 and TRBJ1-5): DAGVTQSPTHLIKTRGQQVTLRCSPKSGHDTVSWYQQALGQGPQFIFQYYEEEERQRGNFPDRFSGHQFPNYSSELNVNALLLGDSALYLCANSSTWGGDQPQHFGDGTRLSIL.

This clonotype has a count of ten or more. V usage is TRBV7-7 and J usage is TRBJ2-1; D possibly matches TRBD1 or TRBD2 (6 bases each). CDR1 is SSHAT, CDR2 FNYEAQ, per germline (reference sequence). The CDR3 sequence is 13 residues long. Between the trimmed V and J ends, which lost 5 bases and 10 bases, there was a span of 15 bases. DNA for the CDR3: TGTGCCAGCAGCCCCAAGGTAGGGGGGGAGCAGTTCTTC. This sequence encodes CASSPKVGGEQFF.

V is TRBV10-1 and J is TRBJ2-7, with D possibly TRBD2 on 5 matching bases. V gave up 3 bases and J gave up 2 bases, with 14 bases separating them. This CDR3 is 15 amino acids long. Germline assignment: CDR1 WNHNN and CDR2 SYGVQD (reference sequence). DNA of the CDR3: TGCGCCAGCAGTGAACTCAGAGGGAGCCCCTACGAGCAGTACTTC. This gives the protein CASSELRGSPYEQYF.

Note on this clonotype: This CDR3 is missing its conserved last phenylalanine or tryptophan, likely due to a read error. The rearrangement uses TRBV28 and TRBJ2-7; 11 bases map to TRBD2. Germline CDR1 is MDHEN and CDR2 is SYDVKM. This CDR3 is 16 amino acids long. DNA for the CDR3: TGTGTCAGCAGCCCAAGGACTAGCGGGCTTTCCTACGAGCAGTACTTG. Its translation: CVSSPRTSGLSYEQYL.

Notes on this clonotype: This could be a read error, since a much larger clone is one nucleotide away. The chain joins TRBV28 to TRBJ2-7; D tentatively reads TRBD1 or TRBD2 (5 bases each). CDR1 is MDHEN and CDR2 is SYDVKM in the germline V gene. This CDR3 is 13 amino acids long. For the CDR3, the DNA is TGTGTCAGCAGGGAGCTAGCCGCCTACGAGCAGTACTTC. Translated: CVSRELAAYEQYF.

This clonotype appeared many times. The chain combines TRBV20-1 with TRBJ2-2; D is unresolved. The germline V and J ends were trimmed by 6 bases and 6 bases, with 11 bases remaining between them. The CDR3 length is 12 residues. CDR1 is DFQATT, CDR2 SNEGSKA, per germline (reference sequence). This CDR3 is CSAPRYAGELFF. The CDR3 DNA reads TGCAGTGCGCCACGGTACGCCGGGGAGCTGTTTTTT.

Written as DNA, the CDR3 is TGTGCCAGCAGCTCGCTCGCTGGAGGGTCCACAGATACGCAGTATTTT. This sequence encodes CASSSLAGGSTDTQYF. The rearrangement links TRBV5-4 to TRBJ2-3; D might be TRBD2 (6 bases). The CDR3 length is 16 residues. Looked up from germline, CDR1 is SGHNT and CDR2 is YYREEE (reference sequence). Trimming stripped 3 bases from V and 2 bases from J, with 16 bases between.